The rows below give T cell receptor beta chains drawn from one sample of a study of tissue T cells after allogeneic stem cell transplantation. Only in-frame clones appear in the TCRdb table, and some are missing; sequencing was by immunoSEQ multiplex PCR. The table lists around 700 clones, about 40% of them singletons. Specimen: descending colon tissue, collected at autopsy. The receptors stem from a female patient between 35 and 69 years old with steroid-refractory graft-versus-host disease after an allogeneic stem cell transplant. The graft donor may have contributed some T cells. Each CDR3 is given with its conserved first and last residue. D genes are given only for firm matches. Where a row states a size, it is once, few, many or the class of an expanded clone; other rows omit it.

TRBJ2-2	-	large	TRBV7-2	CASSPRWEAAGELFF	TGTGCCAGCAGCCCCCGTTGGGAGGCCGCTGGGGAGCTGTTTTTT
TRBJ2-7	-	few	TRBV5-1	CASSPPDRGYEQYF	TGCGCCAGCAGCCCCCCGGACCGAGGGTACGAGCAGTACTTC
TRBJ1-1	-	-	TRBV6-1	CASSEVELNTEAFF	TGTGCCAGCAGTGAAGTAGAGTTGAACACTGAAGCTTTCTTT
TRBJ1-2	-	-	TRBV30	CAWSVHSVNYGYTF	TGTGCCTGGAGTGTCCATTCGGTGAACTATGGCTACACCTTC
TRBJ2-1	-	-	TRBV15	CATSRDSTSLYNEQFF	TGTGCCACCAGCAGAGATTCCACGTCTCTTTACAATGAGCAGTTCTTC
TRBJ1-2	TRBD1	-	TRBV4-2	CASSQRDRVYGYTF	TGTGCCAGCAGCCAGCGGGACAGGGTATATGGCTACACCTTC
TRBJ1-6	-	large	TRBV3-1/TRBV3-2	CASSRFGGLSSYNSPLHF	TGTGCCAGCAGCCGATTTGGCGGTCTGAGCTCCTATAATTCACCCCTCCACTTT
TRBJ2-7	TRBD2	few	TRBV4-2	CASSLLSGGTFYEQYF	TGTGCCAGCAGCCTTTTAAGCGGGGGTACTTTCTACGAGCAGTACTTC
TRBJ2-7	-	-	TRBV5-4	CASSPFGGSEQYF	TGTGCCAGCAGCCCCTTCGGAGGGAGCGAGCAGTACTTC
TRBJ1-1	TRBD1	once	TRBV18	CASSTGGGTEAFF	TGTGCCAGCTCAACAGGGGGAGGTACTGAAGCTTTCTTT
TRBJ2-7	-	few	TRBV6-5	CASSYSKNLGGQYF	TGTGCCAGCAGTTACTCGAAAAACCTCGGTGGGCAGTACTTC
TRBJ2-7	-	-	TRBV11-2	CASSLGTDYEQYF	TGTGCCAGCAGCTTAGGGACAGATTACGAGCAGTACTTC
TRBJ1-2	TRBD1	-	TRBV6-5	CASRSRTGKYGYTF	TGTGCCAGCAGGTCTAGGACAGGGAAGTATGGCTACACCTTC
TRBJ2-7	TRBD2	-	TRBV3-1/TRBV3-2	CASSPGLADPYEQYF	TGTGCCAGCAGCCCCGGACTAGCGGACCCCTACGAGCAGTACTTC
TRBJ2-6	TRBD1	-	TRBV6-4	CASSPGQGYSGANVLTF	TGTGCCAGCTCACCGGGACAGGGGTATTCTGGGGCCAACGTCCTGACTTTC
TRBJ2-3	-	-	TRBV27	CASSLRGTDTQYF	TGTGCCAGCAGTTTACGAGGCACAGATACGCAGTATTTT
TRBJ1-5	-	-	TRBV18	CASSRGHNNQPQHF	TGTGCCAGCTCACGTGGACATAACAATCAGCCCCAGCATTTT